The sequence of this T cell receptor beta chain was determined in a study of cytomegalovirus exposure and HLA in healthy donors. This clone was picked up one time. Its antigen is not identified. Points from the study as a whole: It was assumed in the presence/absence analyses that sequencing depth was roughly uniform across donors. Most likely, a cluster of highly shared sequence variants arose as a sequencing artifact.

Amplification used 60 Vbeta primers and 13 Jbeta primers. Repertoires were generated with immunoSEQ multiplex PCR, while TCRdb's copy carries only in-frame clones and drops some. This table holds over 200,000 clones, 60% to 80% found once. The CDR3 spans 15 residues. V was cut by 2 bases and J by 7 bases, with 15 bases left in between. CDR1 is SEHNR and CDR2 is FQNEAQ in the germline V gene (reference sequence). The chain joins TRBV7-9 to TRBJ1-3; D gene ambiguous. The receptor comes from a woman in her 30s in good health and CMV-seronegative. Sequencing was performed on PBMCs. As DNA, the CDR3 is TGTGCCAGCAGCTTAACCCCAGGCCCAGCTAACACCATATATTTT. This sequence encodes CASSLTPGPANTIYF.